This T cell receptor (beta chain) was found in a study of Ad26.COV2.S vaccination and SARS-CoV-2 variants. At the level of the study: Doses of Ad26.COV2.S were injected into muscle once or twice, 56 days apart.

There are 16 residues in the CDR3. From germline, CDR1 is SGHTA and CDR2 FQGTGA. Trimming stripped 4 bases from V and 3 bases from J, with 17 bases between. Study observations and caveats: Comparable non-spike TCR breadth was observed in vaccine and placebo recipients.

The treatment: 15 to 20 received Ad26.COV2.S at low or high dose, single or two shots; 5 received placebo; per-sample allocation not given. After the first vaccine or placebo injection, samples were drawn on day 63. Sequenced by immunoSEQ multiplex PCR; TCRdb stores in-frame clones only, minus some. The data show hundreds of thousands of clones, about 88% seen once. As regards this clone: The antigen remains undetermined.

The sequencing used peripheral blood, collected in a trial of Ad26.COV2.S vaccine versus placebo. J is TRBJ2-3 and V is TRBV7-3; D might be TRBD2 (5 bases). The TCR originated in a person aged 18-60 years who received the Ad26.COV2.S COVID-19 vaccine or a placebo. This chain's CDR3 is CASSSRQTPGTDTQYF. CDR3 bases: TGTGCCAGCAGCTCTCGCCAGACCCCGGGAACAGATACGCAGTATTTT.